This entry lists 26 T cell receptor beta chains sequenced from one sample in a study of beta chain features in type 1 diabetes (dated by TCRdb to the late 2010s). Summary of the overall study and its limitations: In all four CD4+ subsets, TCRB CDR3 length was moderately but significantly shorter in type 1 diabetes patients.

Their target antigens are unknown. Library preparation used the immunoSEQ multiplex PCR assay. The entire isolated RNA was reverse transcribed using the High Capacity cDNA Reverse Transcription Kit, and thus expressed TCRB transcripts were sequenced. Entries here come from immuneACCESS through TCRdb and include only in-frame sequences with V and J called. Some clones fail to appear in such tables; in the studies checked, an unresolved V gene covers under half of the shortfall, and the cause of the remainder is unknown. For this sample there are approximately 170,000 clones; less than 10% appear just once. The ten largest clonotypes hold roughly 0.5% of the sample. Sequencing was carried out using central memory CD4+ T cells from blood. Receptors originate from a man between 18 and 29 years old with type 1 diabetes.

The rearrangement uses TRBV11-2 and TRBJ1-1; the D is unclear. CDR3 length: 12 residues. V lost 2 bases, J lost 11 bases, and 12 bases lay in between. CDR1 is SGHAT, CDR2 FQNNGV, per germline. CDR3 nucleotides: TGTGCCAGCAGCTTATCCGGTTCACGGGCTTTCTTT. Translation gives CASSLSGSRAFF. Full variable domain (rest looked up from reference TRBV11-2 and TRBJ1-1): EAGVAQSPRYKIIEKRQSVAFWCNPISGHATLYWYQQILGQGPKLLIQFQNNGVVDDSQLPKDRFSAERLKGVDSTLKIQPAKLEDSAVYLCASSLSGSRAFFGQGTRLTVV.

The chain is built from TRBV4-3 and TRBJ2-1, with 14 nucleotides matching TRBD2. V lost 2 bases and J lost 6; bases outside the gene matches: 9. Germline loops: CDR1 LGHNA, CDR2 YSLEER. The CDR3 covers 18 residues. The CDR3 sequence is CASSQRPQTSGGVNEQFF. In nucleotides, the CDR3 is TGCGCCAGCAGCCAAAGACCTCAGACTAGCGGGGGGGTCAATGAGCAGTTCTTC.

The DNA of the CDR3 is TGCGCCAGCAACAACGAGGGACTAGCGAAGAACACCGGGGAGCTGTTTTTT. It codes for CASNNEGLAKNTGELFF. The V gene is TRBV5-1, the J gene TRBJ2-2; 10 bases line up with TRBD2. This CDR3 has 17 residues. Germline V gene lookup returns CDR1 SGHRS and CDR2 YFSETQ. The ends lost 6 bases at V and 1 base at J; junction bases unmatched: 9.

This clone was found a few times. The chain joins TRBV19 to TRBJ1-1; TRBD1 matches at 11 bases. The germline CDR1 and CDR2 sequences are LNHDA and SQIVND (reference sequence). The CDR3 sequence is 13 residues long. J was trimmed by 8 bases and V by 6 bases; bases with no gene match: 5. In nucleotides, the CDR3 is TGTGCCAGTAGCGGACAGGGGGCTGGCGAAGCTTTCTTT. This gives the protein CASSGQGAGEAFF.

The V and J genes are TRBV27 and TRBJ1-2, with D maybe TRBD1 (5 bases). The CDR3 extends over 14 amino acids. The V gene's germline CDR1 is MNHEY and CDR2 SMNVEV (reference sequence). V lost 5 bases to trimming and J lost 1 base, with 11 bases between them. The CDR3 coding sequence is TGTGCCAGCAGTCCCCGCGGGGGTAACTATGGCTACACCTTC. Amino acid sequence: CASSPRGGNYGYTF.

The rearrangement joins TRBV7-8 to TRBJ2-5, with no clear D. This CDR3 has 14 residues. V was clipped by 1 base and J by 5 bases, with 11 bases between them. Germline CDR1 and CDR2: SGHVS and FQNEAQ. The CDR3 nucleotides read TGTGCCAGCAGCTTAGACGTCGGTTGGGAGACCCAGTACTTC. Translating gives CASSLDVGWETQYF.

The rearrangement joins TRBV30 to TRBJ2-1, with 12 bases aligning to TRBD2. Germline-derived CDR1 and CDR2 are GTSNPN and SVGIG (reference sequence). Trimming removed 0 bases from V and 6 bases from J; junction bases left unmatched: 12. There are 18 residues in the CDR3. CDR3 DNA: TGTGCCTGGAGTGTTTGGAGGACTAGCGGGACCTCGCTCAATGAGCAGTTCTTC. This encodes CAWSVWRTSGTSLNEQFF.

This sequence joins TRBV27 and TRBJ1-2; tentatively, D is TRBD1 (5 bases). From germline, CDR1 is MNHEY and CDR2 SMNVEV (reference sequence). V lost 0 bases and J 0 bases, leaving 11 bases between the germline ends. This CDR3 has 16 amino acids. CDR3 amino acids: CASSLSMGGTNYGYTF. CDR3 nucleotides: TGTGCCAGCAGTTTATCGATGGGGGGTACTAACTATGGCTACACCTTC.

The chain carries TRBV6-5 and TRBJ2-5; 7 bases match TRBD1. J was trimmed by 2 bases and V by 0 bases; bases with no gene match: 6. The CDR3 totals 16 residues. Looked up from germline, CDR1 is MNHEY and CDR2 is SVGAGI. DNA for the CDR3: TGTGCCAGCAGTTACTCGACTGGACAGGCGCAAGAGACCCAGTACTTC. Amino acids: CASSYSTGQAQETQYF.

This clone was detected only a few times. The gene calls are TRBV9 and TRBJ2-1, with D tentatively TRBD2 (5 bases). CDR1 SGDLS and CDR2 YYNGEE come from the germline V gene. The V and J ends lost 0 bases and 1 base respectively, with 11 bases between them. There are 16 residues in the CDR3. The CDR3 nucleotides are TGTGCCAGCAGCGTAGGGACTTTGCCTTCCTACAATGAGCAGTTCTTC. This translates into CASSVGTLPSYNEQFF.

This chain uses TRBV12-5 with TRBJ2-6; 9 nucleotides match TRBD1. Looked up from germline, CDR1 is LGHNT and CDR2 is FRNRAP. Trimming cost V 5 bases and J 2 bases; bases outside gene matches: 4. This CDR3 has 16 residues. The chain's CDR3 is CASGPGQGTGANVLTF. CDR3 sequence (DNA): TGTGCTAGTGGTCCGGGACAGGGTACTGGGGCCAACGTCCTGACTTTC. The variable domain in full, completed from reference TRBV12-5 and TRBJ2-6, reads DARVTQTPRHKVTEMGQEVTMRCQPILGHNTVFWYRQTMMQGLELLAYFRNRAPLDDSGMPKDRFSAEMPDATLATLKIQPSEPRDSAVYFCASGPGQGTGANVLTFGAGSRLTVL.

The rearrangement uses TRBV28 and TRBJ1-2; TRBD1 might be the D (6 bases). Germline V gene sequence: CDR1 MDHEN, CDR2 SYDVKM. The CDR3 loop spans 16 amino acids. V gave up 3 bases and J gave up 4 bases, with 18 bases separating them. Written as DNA, the CDR3 is TGTGCCAGCAGTTTGGCCCTGGGGAGGGGGAGCTATGGCTACACCTTC. Translated: CASSLALGRGSYGYTF.

This clone appeared a few times. This rearrangement joins TRBV11-2 to TRBJ2-1, with a tentative D call TRBD2 (5 bases). Per germline, CDR1 SGHAT and CDR2 FQNNGV. V gave up 5 bases and J gave up 5 bases, with 10 bases separating them. The CDR3 totals 13 residues. DNA for the CDR3: TGTGCCAGCAGCACCGGACTGAACAATGAGCAGTTCTTC. It is translated as CASSTGLNNEQFF.

The chain couples TRBV2 to TRBJ1-4, with TRBD1 as a possible D gene (5 bases). V shed 2 bases and J shed 7 bases, with 17 bases lying between them. The CDR3 has 16 amino acids. CDR1 and CDR2 (germline): SNHLY, FYNNEI. CDR3: CASSESTGGSSEKLFF. CDR3 nucleotide sequence: TGTGCCAGCAGTGAATCTACGGGGGGTTCTAGTGAAAAACTGTTTTTT.

This clone was seen more than once but under ten times. The chain uses TRBV19 and TRBJ2-1; no clear D. The CDR3 extends over 12 amino acids. V lost 5 bases, J lost 5 bases, and 7 bases lay in between. The germline V gene encodes CDR1 LNHDA and CDR2 SQIVND (reference sequence). The chain's CDR3 is CASSSLDNEQFF. The CDR3 DNA sequence: TGTGCCAGTAGTTCATTAGACAATGAGCAGTTCTTC.

The chain employs TRBV11-3 and TRBJ2-7; TRBD2 agrees at 7 bases. This CDR3 region has 12 residues. Germline V gene sequence: CDR1 SGHNT, CDR2 YENEEA. V trimming: 5 bases; J trimming: 7 bases; junction bases outside the gene matches: 5. DNA for the CDR3: TGTGCCAGCAGCCGCTGGGGGGGTGAGCAGTACTTC. It codes for CASSRWGGEQYF.

This clone was counted only a few times. This chain joins TRBV10-2 and TRBJ2-2, with 12 bases identical to TRBD1. This CDR3 region has 17 residues. V gave up 6 bases and J gave up 3 bases; unmatched junction bases: 8. In germline, CDR1 is WSHSY, CDR2 SAAADI. The CDR3 reads CASRVYGTGGDTGELFF. In DNA, the CDR3 is TGCGCCAGCAGAGTCTACGGGACAGGGGGCGACACCGGGGAGCTGTTTTTT.

This chain connects TRBV2 to TRBJ2-3, with D unclear. This CDR3 is 14 amino acids long. The germline V gene has CDR1 SNHLY and CDR2 FYNNEI. Deletions cut 3 bases from V and 2 bases from J, with 9 bases between. The CDR3 loop is CASSDGLYTDTQYF. CDR3 nucleotide sequence: TGTGCCAGCAGTGATGGTCTATACACAGATACGCAGTATTTT.

The table lists this clone with a few counts. Other DNA sequences from this sample encode an identical CDR3 as well. The chain employs TRBV9 and TRBJ2-5; TRBD2 aligns across 8 bases. Germline assignment: CDR1 SGDLS and CDR2 YYNGEE. V lost 2 bases to trimming and J lost 5 bases; unmatched junction nucleotides: 8. CDR3 size: 15 residues. Here the CDR3 DNA reads TGTGCCAGCAGCGTTGGAGCGGGGGCCGGGGAGACCCAGTACTTC. Encoded protein: CASSVGAGAGETQYF.

This clone was counted many times. V gene TRBV19 combines with J gene TRBJ2-5; maybe TRBD1 (6 bases). This CDR3 has 16 amino acids. With 3 bases removed from V and 4 bases from J, the gap between germline ends came to 18 bases. Germline V gene sequence: CDR1 LNHDA, CDR2 SQIVND (reference sequence). CDR3 DNA sequence: TGTGCCAGTAGTATGGCCAAGATAGGGGGAAGAGAGACCCAGTACTTC. Translation gives CASSMAKIGGRETQYF.

This chain connects TRBV29-1 to TRBJ1-4, with 7 bases fitting TRBD1. V gave up 1 base and J gave up 8 bases; unmatched junction bases: 4. Germline V gives CDR1 SQVTM, CDR2 ANQGSEA. The CDR3 covers 13 residues. Here the CDR3 reads CSVEGTGQEKLFF. CDR3 nucleotide sequence: TGCAGCGTTGAAGGGACAGGCCAAGAAAAACTGTTTTTT.

This clone was seen only a few times. This sequence joins TRBV5-1 and TRBJ1-1; unclear D gene. Germline loops: CDR1 SGHRS, CDR2 YFSETQ. V lost 2 bases, J lost 1 base, and 9 bases lay in between. The CDR3 contains 14 residues. DNA of the CDR3: TGCGCCAGCAGCTTCAGAGGGCGGAACACTGAAGCTTTCTTT. This encodes CASSFRGRNTEAFF.

The sample holds a few counts of this clone. The chain has TRBV4-2 and TRBJ2-1; TRBD2 matches at 8 bases. The CDR3 is 17 amino acids. With V trimmed by 1 base and J by 4 bases, 9 bases remained unmatched. Germline CDR1 is LGHNA and CDR2 is YNFKEQ. CDR3 sequence: CASSQALQVAGYNEQFF. CDR3 in DNA: TGTGCCAGCAGCCAAGCCCTCCAGGTAGCGGGATACAATGAGCAGTTCTTC.

This clone was recorded a few times. This rearrangement joins TRBV23-1 to TRBJ2-3; 7 nucleotides agree with TRBD2. TRBV23-1 is annotated as an ORF whose role is uncertain. The CDR3 totals 15 residues. Trimming cost V 4 bases and J 2 bases; bases outside gene matches: 6. Here the CDR3 DNA reads TGCGCCAGCAGTCGGAGGAGCGGGGTCACAGATACGCAGTATTTT. This sequence encodes CASSRRSGVTDTQYF.

The chain carries TRBV27 and TRBJ1-2, with D unclear. CDR1 is MNHEY and CDR2 is SMNVEV in the germline V gene (reference sequence). This CDR3 comprises 14 residues. V dropped 4 bases and J dropped 4 bases, with 13 bases sitting between them. In DNA, the CDR3 is TGTGCCAGCAGTTACTCGCCCGAAACCTATGGCTACACCTTC. It codes for CASSYSPETYGYTF.

In its sample, this clone was seen a few times. The gene calls are TRBV18 and TRBJ2-7; 8 bases agree with TRBD1. Germline values: CDR1 KGHSH, CDR2 LQKENI. The CDR3 has 14 amino acids. With V trimmed by 4 bases and J by 2 bases, 4 bases remained unmatched. For the CDR3, the DNA is TGTGCCAGCTCACTTGGGACAGGTACCTACGAGCAGTACTTC. Protein sequence: CASSLGTGTYEQYF.